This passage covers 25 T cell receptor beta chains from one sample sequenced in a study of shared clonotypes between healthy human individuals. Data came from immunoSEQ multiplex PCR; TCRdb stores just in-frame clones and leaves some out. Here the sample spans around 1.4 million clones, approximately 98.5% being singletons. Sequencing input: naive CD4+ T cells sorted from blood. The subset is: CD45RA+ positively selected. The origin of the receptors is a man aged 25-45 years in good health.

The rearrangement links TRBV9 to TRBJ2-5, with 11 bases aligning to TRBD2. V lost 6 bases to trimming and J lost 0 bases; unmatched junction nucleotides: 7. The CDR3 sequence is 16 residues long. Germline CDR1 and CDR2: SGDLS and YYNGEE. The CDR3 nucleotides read TGTGCCAGCAACCCTGGGACTAGCGGAAACCAAGAGACCCAGTACTTC. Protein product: CASNPGTSGNQETQYF.

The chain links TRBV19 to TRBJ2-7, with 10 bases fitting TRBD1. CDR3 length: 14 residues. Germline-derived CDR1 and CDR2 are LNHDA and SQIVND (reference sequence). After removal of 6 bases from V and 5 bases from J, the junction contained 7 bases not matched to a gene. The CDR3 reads CASSDDRGRDEQYF. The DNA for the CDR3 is TGTGCCAGTAGCGACGACAGGGGGCGCGACGAGCAGTACTTC. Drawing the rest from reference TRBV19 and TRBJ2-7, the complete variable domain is DGGITQSPKYLFRKEGQNVTLSCEQNLNHDAMYWYRQDPGQGLRLIYYSQIVNDFQKGDIAEGYSVSREKKESFPLTVTSAQKNPTAFYLCASSDDRGRDEQYFGPGTRLTVT.

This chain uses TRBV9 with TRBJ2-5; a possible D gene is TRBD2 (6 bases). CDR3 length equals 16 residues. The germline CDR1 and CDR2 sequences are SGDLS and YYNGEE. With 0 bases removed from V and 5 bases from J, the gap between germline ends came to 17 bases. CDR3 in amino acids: CASSVDPAEGPETQYF. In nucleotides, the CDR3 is TGTGCCAGCAGCGTAGATCCAGCGGAGGGACCGGAGACCCAGTACTTC.

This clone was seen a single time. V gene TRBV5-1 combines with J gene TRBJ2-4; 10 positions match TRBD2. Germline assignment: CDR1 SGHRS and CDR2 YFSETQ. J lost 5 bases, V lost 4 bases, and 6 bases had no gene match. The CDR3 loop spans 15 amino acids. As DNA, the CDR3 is TGCGCCAGCAGCCTGCTAGCGGGAGAGGAAAACATTCAGTACTTC. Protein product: CASSLLAGEENIQYF.

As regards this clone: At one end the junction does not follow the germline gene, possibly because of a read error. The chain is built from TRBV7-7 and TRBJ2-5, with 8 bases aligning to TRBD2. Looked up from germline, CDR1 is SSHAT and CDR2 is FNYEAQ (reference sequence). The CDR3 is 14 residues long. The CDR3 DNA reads TGTGCTAGCAGCCCCAGCGGGAGCGAGGAGACCCAGTACTTC. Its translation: CASSPSGSEETQYF.

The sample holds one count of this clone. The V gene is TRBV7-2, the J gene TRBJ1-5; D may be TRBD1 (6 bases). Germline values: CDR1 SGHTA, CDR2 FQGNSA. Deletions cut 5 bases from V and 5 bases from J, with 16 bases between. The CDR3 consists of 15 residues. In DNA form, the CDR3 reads TGTGCCAGCAGCCCCACAGGGTTCTCAGATCAGCCCCAGCATTTT. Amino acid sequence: CASSPTGFSDQPQHF.

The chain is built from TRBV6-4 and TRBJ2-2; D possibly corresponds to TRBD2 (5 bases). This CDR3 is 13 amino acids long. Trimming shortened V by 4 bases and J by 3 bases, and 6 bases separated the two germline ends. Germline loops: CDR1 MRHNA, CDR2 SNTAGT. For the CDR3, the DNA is TGTGCCAGCAGTGGGACTTACACCGGGGAGCTGTTTTTT. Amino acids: CASSGTYTGELFF.

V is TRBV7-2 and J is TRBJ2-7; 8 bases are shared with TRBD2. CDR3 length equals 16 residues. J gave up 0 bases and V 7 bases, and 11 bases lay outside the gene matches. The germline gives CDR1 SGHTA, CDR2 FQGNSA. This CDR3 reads CASTPGGAWGSYEQYF. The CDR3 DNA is TGTGCCAGCACCCCGGGAGGGGCCTGGGGCTCCTACGAGCAGTACTTC.

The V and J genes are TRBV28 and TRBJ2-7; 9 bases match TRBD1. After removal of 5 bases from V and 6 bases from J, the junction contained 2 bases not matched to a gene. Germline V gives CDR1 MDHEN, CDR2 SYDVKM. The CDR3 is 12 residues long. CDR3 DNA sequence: TGTGCCAGCAGTCGGACAGGGGTCGAGCAGTACTTC. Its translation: CASSRTGVEQYF.

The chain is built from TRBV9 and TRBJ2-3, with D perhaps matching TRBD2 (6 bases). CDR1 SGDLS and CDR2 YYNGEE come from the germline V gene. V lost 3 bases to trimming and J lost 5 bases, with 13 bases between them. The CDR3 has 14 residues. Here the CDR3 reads CASSARAGIDTQYF. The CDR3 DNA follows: TGTGCCAGCAGCGCGAGGGCGGGGATAGATACGCAGTATTTT.

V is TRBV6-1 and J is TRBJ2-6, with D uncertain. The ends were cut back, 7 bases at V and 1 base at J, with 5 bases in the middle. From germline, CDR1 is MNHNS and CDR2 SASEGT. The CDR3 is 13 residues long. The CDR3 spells CASKASGANVLTF. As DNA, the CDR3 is TGTGCCAGCAAGGCGTCTGGGGCCAACGTCCTGACTTTC.

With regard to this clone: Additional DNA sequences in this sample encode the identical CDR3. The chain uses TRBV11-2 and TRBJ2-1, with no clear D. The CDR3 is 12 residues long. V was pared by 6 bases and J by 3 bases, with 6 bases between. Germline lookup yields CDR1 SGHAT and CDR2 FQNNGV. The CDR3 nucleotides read TGTGCCAGCAGTCCAAACTACAATGAGCAGTTCTTC. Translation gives CASSPNYNEQFF.

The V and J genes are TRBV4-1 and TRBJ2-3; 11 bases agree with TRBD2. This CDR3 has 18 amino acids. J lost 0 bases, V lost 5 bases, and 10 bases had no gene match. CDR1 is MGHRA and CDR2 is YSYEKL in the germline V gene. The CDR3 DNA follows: TGCGCCAGCAGCTCATACCAAGGGACTAGCGGCAGCACAGATACGCAGTATTTT. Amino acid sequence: CASSSYQGTSGSTDTQYF.

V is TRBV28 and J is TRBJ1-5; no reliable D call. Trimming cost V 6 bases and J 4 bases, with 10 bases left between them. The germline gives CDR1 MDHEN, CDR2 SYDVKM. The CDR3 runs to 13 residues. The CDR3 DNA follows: TGTGCCAGCAGACGGACGGGAAATCAGCCCCAGCATTTT. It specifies CASRRTGNQPQHF.

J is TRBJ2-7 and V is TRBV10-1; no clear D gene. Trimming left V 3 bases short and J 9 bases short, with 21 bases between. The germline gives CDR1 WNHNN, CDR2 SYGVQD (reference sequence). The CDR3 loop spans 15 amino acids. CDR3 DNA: TGCGCCAGCAGTGATCGGACCCTCTCCGTGGGGTTGCAGTACTTC. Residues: CASSDRTLSVGLQYF.

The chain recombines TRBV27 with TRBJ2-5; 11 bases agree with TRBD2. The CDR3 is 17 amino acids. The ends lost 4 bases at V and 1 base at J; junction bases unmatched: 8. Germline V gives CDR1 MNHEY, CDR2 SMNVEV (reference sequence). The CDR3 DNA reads TGTGCCAGCAGTTCTATTAGACTAGCGGGGATCCAAGAGACCCAGTACTTC. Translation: CASSSIRLAGIQETQYF.

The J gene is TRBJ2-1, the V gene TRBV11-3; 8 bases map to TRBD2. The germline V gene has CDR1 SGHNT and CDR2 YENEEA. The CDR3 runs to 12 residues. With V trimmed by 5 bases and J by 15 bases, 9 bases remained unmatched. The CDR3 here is CASSGKRESWFF. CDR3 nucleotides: TGTGCCAGCAGCGGAAAGCGGGAGTCTTGGTTCTTC.

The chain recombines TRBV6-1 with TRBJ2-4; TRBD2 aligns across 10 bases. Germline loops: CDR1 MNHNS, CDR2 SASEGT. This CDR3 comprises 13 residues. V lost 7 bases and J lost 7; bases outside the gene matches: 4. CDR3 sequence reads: CASTTTSGNIQYF. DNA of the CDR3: TGTGCCAGCACGACGACTAGCGGGAACATTCAGTACTTC.

CDR3 bases: TGCAGCCTCGCGATATCTCCTTCGTTCTTC. Translated: CSLAISPSFF. The chain joins TRBV20-1 to TRBJ2-1; D not resolved. Germline assignment: CDR1 DFQATT and CDR2 SNEGSKA (reference sequence). The length of the CDR3 is 10 residues.

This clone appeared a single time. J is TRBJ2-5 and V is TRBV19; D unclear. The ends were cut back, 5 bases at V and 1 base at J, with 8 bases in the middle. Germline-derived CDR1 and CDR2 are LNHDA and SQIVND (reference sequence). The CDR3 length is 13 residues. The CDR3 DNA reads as TGTGCCAGTAGTTCGACGGCCCAAGAGACCCAGTACTTC. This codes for CASSSTAQETQYF.

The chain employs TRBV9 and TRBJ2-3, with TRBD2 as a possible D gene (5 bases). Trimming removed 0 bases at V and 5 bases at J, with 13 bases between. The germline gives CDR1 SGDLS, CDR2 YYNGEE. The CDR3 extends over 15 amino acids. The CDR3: CASSVGGPAVDTQYF. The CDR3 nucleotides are TGTGCCAGCAGCGTAGGAGGACCAGCGGTAGATACGCAGTATTTT.

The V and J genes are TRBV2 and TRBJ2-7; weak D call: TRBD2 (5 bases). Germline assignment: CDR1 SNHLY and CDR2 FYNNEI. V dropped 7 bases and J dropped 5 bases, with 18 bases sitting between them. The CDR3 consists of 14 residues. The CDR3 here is CASNPERGLHEQYF. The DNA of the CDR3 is TGTGCCAGCAACCCAGAACGGGGTTTGCACGAGCAGTACTTC. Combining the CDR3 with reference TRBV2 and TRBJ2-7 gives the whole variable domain EPEVTQTPSHQVTQMGQEVILRCVPISNHLYFYWYRQILGQKVEFLVSFYNNEISEKSEIFDDQFSVERPDGSNFTLKIRSTKLEDSAMYFCASNPERGLHEQYFGPGTRLTVT.

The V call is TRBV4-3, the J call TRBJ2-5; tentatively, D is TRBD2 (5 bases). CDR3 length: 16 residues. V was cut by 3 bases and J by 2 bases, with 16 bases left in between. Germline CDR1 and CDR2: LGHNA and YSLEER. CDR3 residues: CASSHTSGQRQETQYF. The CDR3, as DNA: TGCGCCAGCAGCCACACCTCCGGTCAGCGGCAAGAGACCCAGTACTTC.

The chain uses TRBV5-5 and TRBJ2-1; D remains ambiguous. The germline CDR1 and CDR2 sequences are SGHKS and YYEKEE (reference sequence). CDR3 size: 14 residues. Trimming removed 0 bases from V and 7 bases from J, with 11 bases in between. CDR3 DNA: TGTGCCAGCAGCTTGGAGCTAGTCTTGAATGAGCAGTTCTTC. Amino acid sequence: CASSLELVLNEQFF.

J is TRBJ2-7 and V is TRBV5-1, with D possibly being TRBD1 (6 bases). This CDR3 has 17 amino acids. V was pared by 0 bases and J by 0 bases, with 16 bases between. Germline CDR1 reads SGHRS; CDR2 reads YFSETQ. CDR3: CASSLAQGRVSSYEQYF. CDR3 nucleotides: TGCGCCAGCAGCTTGGCCCAGGGGCGGGTAAGCTCCTACGAGCAGTACTTC.